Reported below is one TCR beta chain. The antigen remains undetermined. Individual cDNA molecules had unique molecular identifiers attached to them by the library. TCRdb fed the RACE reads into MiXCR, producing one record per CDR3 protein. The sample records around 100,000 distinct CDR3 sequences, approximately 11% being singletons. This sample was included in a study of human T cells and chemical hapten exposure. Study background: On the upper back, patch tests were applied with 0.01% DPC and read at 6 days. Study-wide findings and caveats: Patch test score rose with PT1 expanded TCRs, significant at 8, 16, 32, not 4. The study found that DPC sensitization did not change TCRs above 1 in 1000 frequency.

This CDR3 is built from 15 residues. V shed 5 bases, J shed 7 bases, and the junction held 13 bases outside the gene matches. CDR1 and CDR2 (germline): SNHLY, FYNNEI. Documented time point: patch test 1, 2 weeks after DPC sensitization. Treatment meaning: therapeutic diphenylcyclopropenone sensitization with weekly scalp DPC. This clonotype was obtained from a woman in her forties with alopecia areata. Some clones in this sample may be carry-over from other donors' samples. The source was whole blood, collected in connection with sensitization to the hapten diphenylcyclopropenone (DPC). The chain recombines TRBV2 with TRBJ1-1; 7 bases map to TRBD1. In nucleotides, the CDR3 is TGTGCCAGCAGTAAATGGGGGGACAGTAAAGTTGAAGCTTTCTTT. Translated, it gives CASSKWGDSKVEAFF. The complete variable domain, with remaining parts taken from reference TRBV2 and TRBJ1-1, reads EPEVTQTPSHQVTQMGQEVILRCVPISNHLYFYWYRQILGQKVEFLVSFYNNEISEKSEIFDDQFSVERPDGSNFTLKIRSTKLEDSAMYFCASSKWGDSKVEAFFGQGTRLTVV.